This T cell receptor (beta chain) derives from a study of blood T cells in healthy people across ages. The CDR3 loop spans 16 amino acids. The germline V and J ends were trimmed by 0 bases and 5 bases, with 15 bases remaining between them. Germline V gives CDR1 SGDLS, CDR2 YYNGEE. Primers used in a second PCR of about 6 to 11 cycles were a sample-barcoded 5' primer and a J-beta primer mix. TCRdb independently ran MiXCR on the 5' RACE reads; one entry per CDR3 protein. The sample comprises 590,000 or so distinct CDR3 sequences, 25% to 35% of which are singletons, and around 16% rests with the top ten. Regarding the study as a whole: Percentage of naive T cells showed a strong correlation with TCR beta diversity.

This clonotype was found a few times. Its specificity is not known. V gene TRBV9 combines with J gene TRBJ2-1, with D possibly TRBD2 on 7 matching bases. Input material: blood. The source is a woman aged 80 or older in good health. The CDR3 region is CASSVGPRGGHNEQFF. The CDR3 DNA sequence: TGTGCCAGCAGCGTAGGGCCAAGGGGGGGCCACAATGAGCAGTTCTTC.